This T cell receptor (beta chain) was observed in a study of shared clonotypes between healthy human individuals. Study overall: Per donor, three plates held CD4 naive cells, three held CD4 memory, two held CD8 naive and one held CD8 memory.

Profiled with immunoSEQ multiplex PCR; TCRdb holds only in-frame clones, not every one. The sample lists about 2 million clones, over 85% occurring once. CDR3 length equals 15 residues. The germline V and J ends were trimmed by 1 base and 6 bases, with 16 bases remaining between them. The germline V gene has CDR1 SEHNR and CDR2 FQNEAQ (reference sequence). Points from the study as a whole: The study sampled only blood, and tissue repertoires likely differ. With four donors compared, roughly 5% of naive CD4 clonotypes were shared.

On this clone: Its antigen is still unknown.

CD8 cells classed as naive were CD45RO-negative and positively selected for CCR7, excluding terminally differentiated effector memory CD45RA+ cells. Adult Caucasians living in Nashville, Tennessee made up all of the donors. The sequencing input was naive CD8+ T cells sorted from blood. The V call is TRBV7-9, the J call TRBJ2-7; TRBD2 might be the D (5 bases). This TCR was sampled from a man younger than 35 in good health. This CDR3 is CASSLGFEGRGEQYF. The CDR3 nucleotides read TGTGCCAGCAGCTTAGGGTTCGAGGGAAGAGGCGAGCAGTACTTC.